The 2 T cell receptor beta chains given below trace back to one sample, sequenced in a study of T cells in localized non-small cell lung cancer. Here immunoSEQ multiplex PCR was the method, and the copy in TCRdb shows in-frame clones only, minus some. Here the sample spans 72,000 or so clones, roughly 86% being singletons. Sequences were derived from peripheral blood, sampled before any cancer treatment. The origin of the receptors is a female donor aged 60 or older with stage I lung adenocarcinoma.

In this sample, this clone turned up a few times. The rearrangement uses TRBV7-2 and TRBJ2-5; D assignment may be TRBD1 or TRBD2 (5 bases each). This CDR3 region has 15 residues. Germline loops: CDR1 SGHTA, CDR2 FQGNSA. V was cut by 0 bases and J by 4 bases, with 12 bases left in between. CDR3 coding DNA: TGTGCCAGCAGCTTAGCAGGGGACGGTAGAGAGACCCAGTACTTC. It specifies CASSLAGDGRETQYF.

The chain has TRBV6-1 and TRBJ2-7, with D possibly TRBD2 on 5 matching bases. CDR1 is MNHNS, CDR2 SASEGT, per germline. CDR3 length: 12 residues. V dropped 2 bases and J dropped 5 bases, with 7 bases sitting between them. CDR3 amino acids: CASSELRDEQYF. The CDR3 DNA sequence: TGTGCCAGCAGTGAATTGCGGGACGAGCAGTACTTC.